The 10 T cell receptor beta chains below were found in one sample sequenced in a study of CD8 T cells in ankylosing spondylitis. TCRdb re-called the 5' RACE reads with MiXCR, one entry per CDR3 protein. The table has 100,000 to 150,000 distinct CDR3 sequences, over 15% seen once. What these receptors recognize is not known. Study-level points and caveats: A TCR beta motif of several highly homologous variants seemed to mark ankylosing spondylitis blood.

Sequencing used blood, either unsorted or a sorted T cell fraction (not recorded which). The receptors stem from a male donor with ankylosing spondylitis.

CDR3 in amino acids: CASGKLAGYSYEQYF. CDR3 DNA: TGTGCCAGCGGTAAACTAGCGGGATACTCCTACGAGCAGTACTTC. V usage is TRBV5-6 and J usage is TRBJ2-7; 10 nucleotides align to TRBD2. The CDR3 extends over 15 amino acids. With 7 bases clipped from V and 0 bases from J, the junction kept 7 bases outside the gene matches. CDR1 and CDR2 (germline): SGHDT, YYEEEE.

This clonotype was picked up many times. This rearrangement joins TRBV27 to TRBJ1-5; D is undetermined. The CDR3 is 14 amino acids. The ends were cut back, 0 bases at V and 3 bases at J, with 6 bases in the middle. The germline CDR1 and CDR2 sequences are MNHEY and SMNVEV (reference sequence). CDR3 nucleotide sequence: TGTGCCAGCAGTTTATCAACCAACAATCAGCCCCAGCATTTT. Amino acids: CASSLSTNNQPQHF.

This clonotype has a handful of counts. The V and J genes are TRBV15 and TRBJ2-1; the match to TRBD2 covers 7 bases. The CDR3 contains 13 residues. The trim removed 8 bases at V and 3 bases at J, leaving 4 bases unmatched. Germline CDR1 and CDR2: LNHNV and YYDKDF (reference sequence). The DNA of the CDR3 is TGTGCCACCCTAGCGGAGAGCTACAATGAGCAGTTCTTC. It yields the protein CATLAESYNEQFF.

This clonotype was observed a handful of times. V usage is TRBV29-1 and J usage is TRBJ2-2, with no clear D. V lost 5 bases and J 4 bases, leaving 8 bases between the germline ends. This CDR3 region has 12 residues. Germline values: CDR1 SQVTM, CDR2 ANQGSEA. The CDR3 nucleotides read TGCAGCGTTCCCACTCCCACCGGGGAGCTGTTTTTT. Protein product: CSVPTPTGELFF.

This clonotype was counted between two and nine times. The chain links TRBV27 to TRBJ2-7; 9 bases align to TRBD2. The CDR3 has 13 residues. Germline CDR1 reads MNHEY; CDR2 reads SMNVEV (reference sequence). V lost 11 bases, J lost 7 bases, and 12 bases stayed unmatched. Here the CDR3 DNA reads TGTGCCGTCGGGGTAGCGGGAGCGAGTGAGCAGTACTTC. Protein product: CAVGVAGASEQYF.

This clonotype was recorded a few times. The chain has TRBV11-2 and TRBJ2-7, with 9 bases matching TRBD2. Germline loops: CDR1 SGHAT, CDR2 FQNNGV. The CDR3 sequence is 16 residues long. V dropped 4 bases and J dropped 2; count of bases not matched to a gene: 9. The chain's CDR3 is CASSSSLASGAYEQYF. The CDR3 DNA reads as TGTGCCAGCAGCTCCTCACTCGCTAGCGGGGCCTACGAGCAGTACTTC. Combining the CDR3 with reference TRBV11-2 and TRBJ2-7 gives the whole variable domain EAGVAQSPRYKIIEKRQSVAFWCNPISGHATLYWYQQILGQGPKLLIQFQNNGVVDDSQLPKDRFSAERLKGVDSTLKIQPAKLEDSAVYLCASSSSLASGAYEQYFGPGTRLTVT.

The J gene is TRBJ2-2, the V gene TRBV27, with D unclear. The germline V and J ends were trimmed by 0 bases and 4 bases, with 3 bases remaining between them. The CDR3 runs to 13 residues. CDR1 MNHEY and CDR2 SMNVEV come from the germline V gene (reference sequence). The CDR3 nucleotides are TGTGCCAGCAGTTTATCGATCACCGGGGAGCTGTTTTTT. Translated, it gives CASSLSITGELFF.

In its sample, this clonotype was seen a few times. V and J are TRBV15 and TRBJ2-7, with no clear D. This CDR3 is built from 16 residues. Germline CDR1 reads LNHNV; CDR2 reads YYDKDF (reference sequence). The V gene lost 3 bases and the J gene lost 4 bases, with 19 bases spanning the gap. The CDR3 is CATSSLGLDGAYEQYF. The DNA of the CDR3 is TGTGCCACCAGCAGCCTCGGGCTAGACGGAGCATACGAGCAGTACTTC.

This clonotype showed up just once. The chain links TRBV7-3 to TRBJ2-1; D ambiguous. Germline assignment: CDR1 SGHTA and CDR2 FQGTGA. This CDR3 comprises 13 residues. V lost 2 bases and J lost 8, with 10 bases in between. CDR3 region: CASSLVVADEQFF. The CDR3 DNA reads as TGTGCCAGCAGCTTAGTAGTTGCGGATGAGCAGTTCTTC.

This rearrangement joins TRBV6-5 to TRBJ1-1, with TRBD1 as a possible D gene (6 bases). Germline CDR1 MNHEY, CDR2 SVGAGI. The CDR3 has 13 amino acids. Trimming cost V 4 bases and J 5 bases, with 11 bases left between them. CDR3 in DNA: TGTGCCAGCAGTTCGATAGGGGGGACTGAAGCTTTCTTT. Amino acid sequence: CASSSIGGTEAFF.